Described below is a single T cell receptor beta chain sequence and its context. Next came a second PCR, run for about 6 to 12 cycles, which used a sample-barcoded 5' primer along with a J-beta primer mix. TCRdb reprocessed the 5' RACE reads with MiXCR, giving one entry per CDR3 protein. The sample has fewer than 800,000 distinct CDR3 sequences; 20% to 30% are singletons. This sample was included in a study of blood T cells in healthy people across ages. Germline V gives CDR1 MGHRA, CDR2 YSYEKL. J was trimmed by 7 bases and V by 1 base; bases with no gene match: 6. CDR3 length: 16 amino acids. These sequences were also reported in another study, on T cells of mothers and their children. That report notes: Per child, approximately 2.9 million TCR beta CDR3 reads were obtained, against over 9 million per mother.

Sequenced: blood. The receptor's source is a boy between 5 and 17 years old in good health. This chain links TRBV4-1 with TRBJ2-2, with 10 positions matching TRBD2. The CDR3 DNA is TGCGCCAGCAGCCAAGGGCTAGCGGGGGCTGGCGGGGAGCTGTTTTTT. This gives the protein CASSQGLAGAGGELFF.